The sequence of this TCR beta chain was determined in a study of Ad26.COV2.S vaccination and SARS-CoV-2 variants. Study as a whole: Ad26.COV2.S, an intramuscular injection, was given once or twice 56 days apart. Broader study findings: Non-spike TCR breadth showed similarity between vaccine and placebo recipients.

Libraries were prepared by immunoSEQ multiplex PCR; TCRdb keeps only in-frame clonotypes and omits some of them. Of about 350,000 clones detected, approximately 90% appear once; the ten largest clones hold 6.4%. The CDR3 length is 13 residues. Germline lookup yields CDR1 MNHEY and CDR2 SMNVEV (reference sequence). V was shortened by 0 bases and J by 5 bases, with 4 bases between the two germline ends. Treatment noted: some 19 received Ad26.COV2.S at low or high dose, single or two shots; several received placebo; per-sample allocation not given. After the first vaccine or placebo injection, samples were drawn on day 63. An Ad26 vector expressing Wuhan-strain SARS-CoV-2 spike served as the vaccine. This clone was observed a handful of times. Its cognate antigen is unknown.

The V and J genes are TRBV27 and TRBJ1-4; D is unresolved. The receptor was isolated from a person aged 18 to 59 who received the Ad26.COV2.S COVID-19 vaccine or a placebo. The starting material was peripheral blood, obtained in a trial of Ad26.COV2.S vaccine versus placebo. The CDR3: CASSLSSNEKLFF. CDR3 DNA sequence: TGTGCCAGCAGTTTATCCTCAAATGAAAAACTGTTTTTT. The full variable domain, its missing parts supplied by reference TRBV27 and TRBJ1-4, is EAQVTQNPRYLITVTGKKLTVTCSQNMNHEYMSWYRQDPGLGLRQIYYSMNVEVTDKGDVPEGYKVSRKEKRNFPLILESPSPNQTSLYFCASSLSSNEKLFFGSGTQLSVL.